The sequence of this TCR beta chain was determined in a study of T cells in localized non-small cell lung cancer. Overall study results and limits: Tumor showed lower T cell clonality than uninvolved adjacent lung, where it was highest.

Data came from immunoSEQ multiplex PCR; TCRdb stores just in-frame clones and leaves some out. Of roughly 35,000 clones in the sample, 85% to 90% are singletons; the top ten hold 4.2%. This clone appeared a single time. Its antigen is not known. Germline CDR1 and CDR2: GTSNPN and SVGIG (reference sequence). V was shortened by 0 bases and J by 6 bases, with 9 bases between the two germline ends. The CDR3 is 13 residues long. This clonotype originated in a woman aged 35-75 years with stage I lung adenocarcinoma. The chain carries TRBV30 and TRBJ1-5; no reliable D call. The source was peripheral blood, collected before any cancer treatment. This CDR3 is CAWSVLPGQPQHF. As DNA, the CDR3 is TGTGCCTGGAGTGTACTACCGGGTCAGCCCCAGCATTTT.